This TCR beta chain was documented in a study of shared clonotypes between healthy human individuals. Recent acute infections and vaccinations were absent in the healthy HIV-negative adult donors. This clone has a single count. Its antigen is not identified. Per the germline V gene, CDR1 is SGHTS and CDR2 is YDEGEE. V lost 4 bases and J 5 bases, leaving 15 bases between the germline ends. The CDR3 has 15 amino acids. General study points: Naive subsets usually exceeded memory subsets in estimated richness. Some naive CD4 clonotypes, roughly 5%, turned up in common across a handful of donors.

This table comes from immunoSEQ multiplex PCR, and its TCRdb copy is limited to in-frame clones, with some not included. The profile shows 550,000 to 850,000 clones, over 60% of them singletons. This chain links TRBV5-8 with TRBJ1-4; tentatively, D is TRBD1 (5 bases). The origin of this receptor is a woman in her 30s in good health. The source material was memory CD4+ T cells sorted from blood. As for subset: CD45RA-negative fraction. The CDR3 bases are TGTGCCAGCAGCGGCCCGGGGACGGCGAATGAAAAACTGTTTTTT. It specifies CASSGPGTANEKLFF.